Included here is one TCR beta chain sequence, with context. Antigen unknown. These data are taken from a study of cytomegalovirus exposure and HLA in healthy donors. Study conclusions and caveats: The majority of CMV-associated TCR beta chains were reported as apparently HLA-restricted in a later analysis. The authors later linked a missense DCLRE1C variant to TCR beta V- and J-gene trimming.

Trimming stripped 3 bases from V and 3 bases from J, with 12 bases between. CDR1 is LNHDA and CDR2 is SQIVND in the germline V gene (reference sequence). The CDR3 is 15 residues long. The PCR made use of 60 Vbeta and 13 Jbeta primers. Data came from immunoSEQ multiplex PCR; TCRdb stores just in-frame clones and leaves some out. The sample lists 75,000 to 100,000 clones; under 85% were seen once. This TCR derives from a young man in good health and CMV-seropositive. The V call is TRBV19, the J call TRBJ1-5; tentative D call: TRBD1 (5 bases). What was sequenced was PBMCs. CDR3 region: CASSIPQGLNQPQHF. The CDR3 bases are TGTGCCAGTAGTATCCCCCAGGGCCTCAATCAGCCCCAGCATTTT. Based on the CDR3 plus reference TRBV19 and TRBJ1-5, the full variable domain is DGGITQSPKYLFRKEGQNVTLSCEQNLNHDAMYWYRQDPGQGLRLIYYSQIVNDFQKGDIAEGYSVSREKKESFPLTVTSAQKNPTAFYLCASSIPQGLNQPQHFGDGTRLSIL.